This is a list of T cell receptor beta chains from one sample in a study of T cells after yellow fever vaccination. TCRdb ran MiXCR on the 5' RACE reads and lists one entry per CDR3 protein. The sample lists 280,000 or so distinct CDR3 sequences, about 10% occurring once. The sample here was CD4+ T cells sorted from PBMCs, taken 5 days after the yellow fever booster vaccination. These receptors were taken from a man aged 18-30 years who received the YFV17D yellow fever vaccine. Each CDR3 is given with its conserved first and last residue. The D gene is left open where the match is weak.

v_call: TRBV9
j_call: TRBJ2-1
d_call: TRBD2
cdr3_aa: CASSVVAGPYNEQFF

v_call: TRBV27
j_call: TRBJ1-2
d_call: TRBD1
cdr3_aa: CASSATGGYGYTF

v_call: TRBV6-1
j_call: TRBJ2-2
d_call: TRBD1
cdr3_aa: CASVDRAPTGELFF

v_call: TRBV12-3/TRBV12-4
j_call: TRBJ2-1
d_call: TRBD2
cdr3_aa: CASRPSGGNEQFF

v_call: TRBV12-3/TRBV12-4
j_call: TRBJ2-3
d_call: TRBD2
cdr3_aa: CASSLRRGGGTDTQYF

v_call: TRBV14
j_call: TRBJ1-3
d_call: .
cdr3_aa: CASRSEGNTIYF

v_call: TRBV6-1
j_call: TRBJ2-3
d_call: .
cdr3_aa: CATADRRTGTDTQYF

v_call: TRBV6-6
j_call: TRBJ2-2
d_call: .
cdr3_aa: CATPHSGISGELFF

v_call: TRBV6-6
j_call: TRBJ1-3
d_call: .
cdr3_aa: CASSDRDAASGNTIYF

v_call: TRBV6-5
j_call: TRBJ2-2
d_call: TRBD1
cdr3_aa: CASSRQGVGTGELFF

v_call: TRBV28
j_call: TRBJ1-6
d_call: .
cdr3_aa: CASSTSTHNSPLHF

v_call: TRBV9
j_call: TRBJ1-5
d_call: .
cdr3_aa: CASSQGGVWHQPQHF

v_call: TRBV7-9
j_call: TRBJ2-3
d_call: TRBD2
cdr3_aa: CASSSRAGGLTDTQYF

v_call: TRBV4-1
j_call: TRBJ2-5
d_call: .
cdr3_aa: CASSRVQGVGETQYF

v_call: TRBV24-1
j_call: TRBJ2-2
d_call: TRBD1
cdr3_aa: CATSDSGQGTGELFF

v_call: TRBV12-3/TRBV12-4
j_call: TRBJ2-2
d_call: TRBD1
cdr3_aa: CASSWTGNTGELFF

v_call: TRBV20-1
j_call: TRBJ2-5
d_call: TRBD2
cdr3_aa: CSARRGSGGETQYF

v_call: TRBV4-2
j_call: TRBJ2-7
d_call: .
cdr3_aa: CASSQDIEREEARQQYF

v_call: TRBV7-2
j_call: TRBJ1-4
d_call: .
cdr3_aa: CASSSDAGLLFF

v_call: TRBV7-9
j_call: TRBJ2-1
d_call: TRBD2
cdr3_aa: CASSRRPGLAGGDNEQFF

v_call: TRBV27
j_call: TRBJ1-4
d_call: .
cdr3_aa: CASSRLSATNEKLFF